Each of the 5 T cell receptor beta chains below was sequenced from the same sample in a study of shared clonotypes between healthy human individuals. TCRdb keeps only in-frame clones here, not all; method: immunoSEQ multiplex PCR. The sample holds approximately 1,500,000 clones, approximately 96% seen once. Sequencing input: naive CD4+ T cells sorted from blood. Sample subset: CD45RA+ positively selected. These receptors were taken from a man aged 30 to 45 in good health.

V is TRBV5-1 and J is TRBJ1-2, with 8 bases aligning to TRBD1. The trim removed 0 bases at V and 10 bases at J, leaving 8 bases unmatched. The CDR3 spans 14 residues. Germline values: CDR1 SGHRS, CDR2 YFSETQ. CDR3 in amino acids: CASSLGGQGGNYTF. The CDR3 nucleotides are TGCGCCAGCAGCTTGGGAGGACAGGGTGGTAACTACACCTTC.

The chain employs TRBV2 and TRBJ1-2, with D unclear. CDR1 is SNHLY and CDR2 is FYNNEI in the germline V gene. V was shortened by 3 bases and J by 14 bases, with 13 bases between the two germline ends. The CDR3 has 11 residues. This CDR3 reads CASSDYSGATF. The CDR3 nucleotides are TGTGCCAGCAGTGATTACAGTGGAGCGACCTTC.

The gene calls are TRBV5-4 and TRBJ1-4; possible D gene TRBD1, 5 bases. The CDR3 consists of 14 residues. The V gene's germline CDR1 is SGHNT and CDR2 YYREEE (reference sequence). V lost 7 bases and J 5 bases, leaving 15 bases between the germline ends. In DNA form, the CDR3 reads TGTGCCAGCTCCGTCGGAGGGACGAATGAAAAACTGTTTTTT. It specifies CASSVGGTNEKLFF.

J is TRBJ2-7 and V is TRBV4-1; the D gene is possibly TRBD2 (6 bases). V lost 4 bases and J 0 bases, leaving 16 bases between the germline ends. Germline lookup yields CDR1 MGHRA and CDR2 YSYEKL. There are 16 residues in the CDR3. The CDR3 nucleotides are TGCGCCAGCAGCCGTCGGGGGAACGAAGCCTCCTACGAGCAGTACTTC. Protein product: CASSRRGNEASYEQYF.

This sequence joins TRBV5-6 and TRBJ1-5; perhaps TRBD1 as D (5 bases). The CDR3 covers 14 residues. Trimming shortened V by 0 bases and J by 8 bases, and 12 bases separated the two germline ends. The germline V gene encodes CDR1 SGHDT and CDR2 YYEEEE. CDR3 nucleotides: TGTGCCAGCAGCTTGGACGGGGGAAGGGAGCCCCAGCATTTT. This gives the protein CASSLDGGREPQHF.